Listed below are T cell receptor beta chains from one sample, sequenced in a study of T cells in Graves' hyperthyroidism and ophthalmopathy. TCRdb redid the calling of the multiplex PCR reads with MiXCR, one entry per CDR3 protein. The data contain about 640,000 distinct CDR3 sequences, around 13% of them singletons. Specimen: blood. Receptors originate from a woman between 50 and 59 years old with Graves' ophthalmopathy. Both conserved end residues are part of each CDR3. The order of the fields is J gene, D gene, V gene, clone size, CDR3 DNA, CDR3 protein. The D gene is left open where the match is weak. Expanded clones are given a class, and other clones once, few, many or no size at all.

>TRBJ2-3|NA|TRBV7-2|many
TGTGCCAGCAGCTTAGCGGGCGCTAGCACAGATACGCAGTATTTT
CASSLAGASTDTQYF
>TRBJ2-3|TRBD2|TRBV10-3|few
TGTGCCATCAGTGAGTCGGGGACTAGGAGGATCACAGATACGCAGTATTTT
CAISESGTRRITDTQYF
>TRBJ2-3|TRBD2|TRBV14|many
TGTGCCAGCAGCCAACAATTCGGATCTGGCGGGGGTACGCAGTATTTT
CASSQQFGSGGGTQYF
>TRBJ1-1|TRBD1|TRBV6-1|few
TGTGCCAGCAGAGGGACAGCCGACACTGAAGCTTTCTTT
CASRGTADTEAFF
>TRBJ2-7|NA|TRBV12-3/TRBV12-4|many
TGTGCCAGCAGTTTAGCCACGGGAGTCCACGAGCAGTACTTC
CASSLATGVHEQYF
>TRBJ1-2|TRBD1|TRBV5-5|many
TGTGCCAGCAGCTCGCCACAGGGGGCGCCGGATGGCTACACCTTC
CASSSPQGAPDGYTF
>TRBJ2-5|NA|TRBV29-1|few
TGCAGCGCAAGCCCAGGGGTAGAGACCCAGTACTTC
CSASPGVETQYF
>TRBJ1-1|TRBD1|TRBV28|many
TGTGCCAGCAGCCCCAGGGGGGAGAACACTGAAGCTTTCTTT
CASSPRGENTEAFF
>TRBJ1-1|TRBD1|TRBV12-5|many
TGTGCTAGTGGACACGGACAGGGTCGAGGTGAAGCTTTCTTT
CASGHGQGRGEAFF
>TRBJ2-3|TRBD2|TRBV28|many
TGTGCCAGCAGCCCGGGACTAGCGGGAGGGAATACGCAGTATTTT
CASSPGLAGGNTQYF
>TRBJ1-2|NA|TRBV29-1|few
TGCAGCGTTGTGACAGAGGGAGGCTACACCTTC
CSVVTEGGYTF
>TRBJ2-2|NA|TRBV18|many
TGTGCCAGCTCACCTCCGTCCGGACGGAACACCGGGGAGCTGTTTTTT
CASSPPSGRNTGELFF
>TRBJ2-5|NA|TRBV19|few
TGTGCCAGTAGATCGGACGGGTCAGGATTCGGGACCCAGTACTTC
CASRSDGSGFGTQYF
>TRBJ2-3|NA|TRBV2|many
TGTGCCAGCAGTGGGGCAGCCACAGATACGCAGTATTTT
CASSGAATDTQYF
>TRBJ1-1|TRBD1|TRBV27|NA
TGTGCCAGCAGTTTCGGGACAGGGGATACTGAAGCTTTCTTT
CASSFGTGDTEAFF
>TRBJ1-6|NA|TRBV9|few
TGTGCCAGCAGCGTAGTAAGGAGCTCCTATAATTCACCCCTCCACTTT
CASSVVRSSYNSPLHF
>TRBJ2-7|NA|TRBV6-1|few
TGTGCCAGCAGTGAAGCCCCCAGGACAGTTCTTTTCAACTACGAGCAGTACTTC
CASSEAPRTVLFNYEQYF
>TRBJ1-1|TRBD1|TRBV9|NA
TGTGCCAGCAGCGAGAACCCGGGACAGAAAGGAGAAGCTTTCTTT
CASSENPGQKGEAFF
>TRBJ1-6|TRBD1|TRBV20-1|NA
TGCAGTGCTAGACGAGGGACAGGGGGCTCCTATAATTCACCCCTCCACTTT
CSARRGTGGSYNSPLHF
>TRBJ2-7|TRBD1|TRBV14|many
TGTGCCAGCAGCCACTGGGACAGGGGAAGCTACGAGCAGTACTTC
CASSHWDRGSYEQYF
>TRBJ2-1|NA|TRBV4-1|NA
TGCGCCAGCAGCCAGACAGGATTCTCCTACAATGAGCAGTTCTTC
CASSQTGFSYNEQFF
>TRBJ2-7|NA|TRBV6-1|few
TGTGCCAGCACCTTGTGGCGGGATGGAGAGCAGTACTTC
CASTLWRDGEQYF
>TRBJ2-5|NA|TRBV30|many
TGTGCCTGTAGAAGAGCGGAAGAGACCCAGTACTTC
CACRRAEETQYF
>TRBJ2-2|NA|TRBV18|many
TGTGCCAGCTCACCTGCGGACTTAAACACCGGGGAGCTGTTTTTT
CASSPADLNTGELFF
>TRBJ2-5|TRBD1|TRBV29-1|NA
TGCAGCGCCGAGCCGAGGACAGGCCCGAAAGAGACCCAGTACTTC
CSAEPRTGPKETQYF
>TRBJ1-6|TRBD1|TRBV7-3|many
TGTGCCAGCAGCTTACTCGCAGGGGGCAATTCACCCCTCCACTTT
CASSLLAGGNSPLHF